Each of the 32 T cell receptor beta chains below was sequenced from the same sample in a study of control samples from healthy donors and cancer patients. Here immunoSEQ multiplex PCR was the method, and the copy in TCRdb shows in-frame clones only, minus some. The sample contains around 200,000 clones, about 95% of which appear only once. Sequences were obtained from blood. These receptor sequences come from a man aged 45-65 years in good health.

V usage is TRBV24-1 and J usage is TRBJ2-1; TRBD1 aligns across 11 bases. With 0 bases clipped from V and 7 bases from J, the junction kept 1 base outside the gene matches. CDR3 length equals 15 residues. Germline CDR1 and CDR2: KGHDR and SFDVKD. CDR3 bases: TGTGCCACCAGTGATTTGGGACAGGGGGCTAATGAGCAGTTCTTC. Translation gives CATSDLGQGANEQFF.

J is TRBJ1-2 and V is TRBV4-2, with D hard to call. V was shortened by 0 bases and J by 3 bases, with 8 bases between the two germline ends. The CDR3 extends over 14 amino acids. In germline, CDR1 is LGHNA, CDR2 YNFKEQ. CDR3 bases: TGTGCCAGCAGCCAAGAAGAGGAATACTATGGCTACACCTTC. As protein: CASSQEEEYYGYTF.

As regards this clone: The sample has other DNA sequences that encode this CDR3 too. The V and J genes are TRBV4-3 and TRBJ2-7; D gene ambiguous. Germline V gives CDR1 LGHNA, CDR2 YSLEER. This CDR3 contains 13 residues. Between the trimmed V and J ends, which lost 1 base and 1 base, there was a span of 5 bases. The CDR3 loop is CASSQGRSYEQYF. CDR3 DNA: TGCGCCAGCAGCCAAGGCCGTTCCTACGAGCAGTACTTC.

CDR3 DNA: TGTGCCAGCAGCTTAGCAGAGTACAATGAGCAGTTCTTC. This translates into CASSLAEYNEQFF. The rearrangement links TRBV7-2 to TRBJ2-1; no clear D gene. The germline CDR1 and CDR2 sequences are SGHTA and FQGNSA. The CDR3 totals 13 residues. V lost 0 bases and J 4 bases, leaving 4 bases between the germline ends.

CDR3 bases: TGTGCCAGCAGTATAGCGGGGGGGAACAATGAGCAGTTCTTC. Protein: CASSIAGGNNEQFF. The V call is TRBV3-1 (or the pseudogene TRBV3-2), the J call TRBJ2-1, with 11 bases aligning to TRBD2. CDR3 length: 14 residues. From germline, CDR1 is LGHDT and CDR2 YNNKEL (reference sequence). The junction had 3 bases not matched to a gene; V was cut back by 6 bases and J by 5 bases.

In this sample, this clone turned up once. This chain links TRBV5-1 with TRBJ2-3; no firm D call. Trimming stripped 4 bases from V and 2 bases from J, with 14 bases between. In germline, CDR1 is SGHRS, CDR2 YFSETQ. This CDR3 is 15 amino acids long. The CDR3 sequence: CASSPGNVNTDTQYF. The CDR3 DNA reads TGCGCCAGCAGCCCTGGTAACGTGAACACAGATACGCAGTATTTT.

The chain recombines TRBV7-9 with TRBJ2-2, with 8 bases identical to TRBD1. There are 15 residues in the CDR3. Trimming took 5 bases from V and 9 from J; bases not matched to a gene: 11. Germline lookup yields CDR1 SEHNR and CDR2 FQNEAQ (reference sequence). The CDR3 reads CASSRAGGARRELFF. Written as DNA, the CDR3 is TGTGCCAGCAGCCGGGCAGGGGGCGCACGTCGGGAGCTGTTTTTT.

The chain employs TRBV6-5 and TRBJ1-5; weak D call: TRBD1 (5 bases). Between the trimmed V and J ends, which lost 4 bases and 3 bases, there was a span of 16 bases. The germline gives CDR1 MNHEY, CDR2 SVGAGI. CDR3 length: 16 amino acids. The DNA for the CDR3 is TGTGCCAGCAGTTTAGGGACCGAAAAAGACAATCAGCCCCAGCATTTT. Amino acid sequence: CASSLGTEKDNQPQHF.

V is TRBV24-1 and J is TRBJ1-4; D may be TRBD1 (5 bases). CDR3 length: 14 residues. With 5 bases removed from V and 8 bases from J, the gap between germline ends came to 14 bases. The germline CDR1 and CDR2 sequences are KGHDR and SFDVKD. The CDR3 nucleotides read TGTGCCACCAGTGGACAGCCAGAGTGGGAAAAACTGTTTTTT. Translated, it gives CATSGQPEWEKLFF.

This rearrangement joins TRBV25-1 to TRBJ1-6; D may be TRBD1 (5 bases). The CDR3 is 15 residues long. Trimming took 2 bases from V and 9 from J, leaving 14 bases between them. Germline CDR1 MGHDK, CDR2 SYGVNS. The CDR3 sequence is CASSEGLGVASPLHF. DNA for the CDR3: TGTGCCAGCAGTGAAGGACTGGGGGTGGCTTCACCCCTCCACTTT.

The rearrangement joins TRBV10-1 to TRBJ1-2, with 7 bases fitting TRBD1. The CDR3 has 15 residues. The germline V gene has CDR1 WNHNN and CDR2 SYGVQD (reference sequence). V trimming: 0 bases; J trimming: 0 bases; junction bases outside the gene matches: 1. The CDR3 loop reads CASSESGQPNYGYTF. The CDR3 nucleotides are TGCGCCAGCAGTGAGTCGGGACAGCCTAACTATGGCTACACCTTC.

V gene TRBV6-5 combines with J gene TRBJ2-7; 7 bases are shared with TRBD1. The length of the CDR3 is 15 residues. Trimming removed 6 bases from V and 2 bases from J; junction bases left unmatched: 10. Germline V lookup: CDR1 MNHEY, CDR2 SVGAGI. The CDR3 here is CASSTGQAGAYEQYF. The CDR3 DNA follows: TGTGCCAGCAGCACCGGACAGGCAGGGGCCTACGAGCAGTACTTC.

V usage is TRBV7-8 and J usage is TRBJ1-6, with D maybe TRBD1 (5 bases). The CDR3 runs to 15 residues. The germline CDR1 and CDR2 sequences are SGHVS and FQNEAQ. Trimming stripped 1 base from V and 7 bases from J, with 11 bases between. The DNA for the CDR3 is TGTGCCAGCAGCTTAGGCGTCCAGGGCAATTCACCCCTCCACTTT. Its translation is CASSLGVQGNSPLHF.

V usage is TRBV6-5 and J usage is TRBJ2-3; 9 bases align to TRBD2. V lost 4 bases and J lost 4; bases outside the gene matches: 6. CDR3 length equals 15 residues. Germline V gives CDR1 MNHEY, CDR2 SVGAGI. CDR3 coding DNA: TGTGCCAGCAGTTCAGGCGGGGGGGCGGCAGATACGCAGTATTTT. This translates into CASSSGGGAADTQYF.

The V call is TRBV6-5, the J call TRBJ1-1, with a possible D match to TRBD1 (5 bases). The CDR3 consists of 15 residues. The V end was cut by 2 bases, the J end by 4 bases, with 14 bases between. From germline, CDR1 is MNHEY and CDR2 SVGAGI. The CDR3 DNA sequence: TGTGCCAGCAGTTACCGTCCGAGGGGAACCACTGAAGCTTTCTTT. Its translation: CASSYRPRGTTEAFF.

This clone was observed a few times. The chain joins TRBV6-1 to TRBJ1-5, with D perhaps matching TRBD1 (5 bases). Trimming left V 2 bases short and J 7 bases short, with 15 bases between. The CDR3 runs to 15 residues. The germline CDR1 and CDR2 sequences are MNHNS and SASEGT. CDR3 nucleotides: TGTGCCAGCAGTGAACTTGGGCAGGGCGGGCAGCCCCAGCATTTT. Translation gives CASSELGQGGQPQHF.

The rearrangement links TRBV15 to TRBJ2-7, with a weak D call TRBD2 (5 bases). Germline V lookup: CDR1 LNHNV, CDR2 YYDKDF (reference sequence). The CDR3 is 14 residues long. V was trimmed by 1 base and J by 4 bases, leaving 11 bases between them. The DNA for the CDR3 is TGTGCCACCAGCAGAGGGGCGGGCGGGTACGAGCAGTACGTC. Translated: CATSRGAGGYEQYV.

This clone was counted a few times. V and J are TRBV6-4 and TRBJ2-1; 11 bases map to TRBD2. The germline CDR1 and CDR2 sequences are MRHNA and SNTAGT. The CDR3 is made up of 15 amino acids. The J segment lost 6 bases and the V segment lost 0 bases, leaving 1 base of the junction unmatched. The CDR3 DNA reads as TGTGCCAGCAGTGACTCTAGCGGGGGGGCCAATGAGCAGTTCTTC. Its translation: CASSDSSGGANEQFF.

V usage is TRBV28 and J usage is TRBJ1-5; no clear D. The length of the CDR3 is 14 residues. With 5 bases removed from V and 3 bases from J, the gap between germline ends came to 11 bases. Germline loops: CDR1 MDHEN, CDR2 SYDVKM. CDR3 nucleotide sequence: TGTGCCAGCAGTGTCGTTAAGGACAATCAGCCCCAGCATTTT. Translating gives CASSVVKDNQPQHF.

The chain employs TRBV4-2 and TRBJ2-1; 9 positions match TRBD2. Germline V gene lookup returns CDR1 LGHNA and CDR2 YNFKEQ. CDR3 length equals 17 residues. After removal of 4 bases from V and 7 bases from J, the junction contained 14 bases not matched to a gene. The DNA for the CDR3 is TGTGCCAGCAGCCGCAGAGAGAGGGTAGCGGGGGCAAATGAGCAGTTCTTC. Amino acid sequence: CASSRRERVAGANEQFF.

The V and J genes are TRBV15 and TRBJ1-1, with D possibly matching TRBD1 (6 bases). Germline V lookup: CDR1 LNHNV, CDR2 YYDKDF (reference sequence). The CDR3 extends over 15 amino acids. V was cut by 5 bases and J by 0 bases, with 13 bases left in between. CDR3 sequence reads: CATSGLGALNTEAFF. The CDR3 coding sequence is TGTGCCACCAGCGGGCTGGGGGCCTTGAACACTGAAGCTTTCTTT. Full variable domain (remainder filled in from reference TRBV15 and TRBJ1-1): DAMVIQNPRYQVTQFGKPVTLSCSQTLNHNVMYWYQQKSSQAPKLLFHYYDKDFNNEADTPDNFQSRRPNTSFCFLDIRSPGLGDTAMYLCATSGLGALNTEAFFGQGTRLTVV.

The chain carries TRBV18 and TRBJ1-2, with unresolved D. This CDR3 spans 14 amino acids. With 2 bases removed from V and 0 bases from J, the gap between germline ends came to 7 bases. Germline-derived CDR1 and CDR2 are KGHSH and LQKENI. DNA of the CDR3: TGTGCCAGCTCACCAGACTTTGCTAACTATGGCTACACCTTC. Its protein is CASSPDFANYGYTF.

DNA for the CDR3: TGTGCCAGCGCTTTAGAGGGGGGGGCCTACAATGAGCAGTTCTTC. Translating gives CASALEGGAYNEQFF. The rearrangement links TRBV2 to TRBJ2-1, with D perhaps TRBD2 (7 bases). CDR3 length: 15 residues. Trimming removed 8 bases from V and 2 bases from J, with 16 bases in between. Germline assignment: CDR1 SNHLY and CDR2 FYNNEI.

CDR3 sequence: CASSLDPWVGGDYNEQFF. Here the CDR3 DNA reads TGCGCCAGCAGCTTGGACCCCTGGGTCGGGGGGGACTACAATGAGCAGTTCTTC. The chain links TRBV5-1 to TRBJ2-1; TRBD2 matches 8 bases. The trim removed 0 bases at V and 3 bases at J, leaving 11 bases unmatched. The CDR3 contains 18 residues. The germline V gene encodes CDR1 SGHRS and CDR2 YFSETQ.

The chain is built from TRBV5-5 and TRBJ2-1; no reliable D call. V was pared by 5 bases and J by 4 bases, with 10 bases between. Germline V gives CDR1 SGHKS, CDR2 YYEKEE (reference sequence). The length of the CDR3 is 13 residues. The CDR3 region has the DNA TGTGCCAGCAGTTTGCCTGAGTACAATGAGCAGTTCTTC. It codes for CASSLPEYNEQFF.

J is TRBJ2-1 and V is TRBV6-2 or TRBV6-3; no reliable D call. Germline-derived CDR1 and CDR2 are MNHEY and SVGEGT. V was pared by 2 bases and J by 3 bases, with 11 bases between. CDR3 size: 15 residues. CDR3 DNA: TGTGCCAGCAGTTACCTGGCTGGTAGCTACAATGAGCAGTTCTTC. As protein: CASSYLAGSYNEQFF.

V and J are TRBV9 and TRBJ1-1; D ambiguous. The V end was cut by 0 bases, the J end by 1 base, with 10 bases between. The CDR3 is made up of 15 amino acids. In germline, CDR1 is SGDLS, CDR2 YYNGEE. The CDR3 DNA sequence: TGTGCCAGCAGCGTAGAAGCCCGGGCGAACACTGAAGCTTTCTTT. Translated, it gives CASSVEARANTEAFF. Full variable domain (remainder filled in from reference TRBV9 and TRBJ1-1): DSGVTQTPKHLITATGQRVTLRCSPRSGDLSVYWYQQSLDQGLQFLIQYYNGEERAKGNILERFSAQQFPDLHSELNLSSLELGDSALYFCASSVEARANTEAFFGQGTRLTVV.

This rearrangement joins TRBV5-6 to TRBJ1-5; 8 bases align to TRBD1. Germline V gene lookup returns CDR1 SGHDT and CDR2 YYEEEE. The ends lost 0 bases at V and 0 bases at J; junction bases unmatched: 8. This CDR3 comprises 18 residues. The CDR3 is CASSLAGTGLYSNQPQHF. The CDR3 DNA follows: TGTGCCAGCAGCTTGGCCGGGACAGGCCTTTATAGCAATCAGCCCCAGCATTTT.

V usage is TRBV28 and J usage is TRBJ1-1, with TRBD1 identical over 7 bases. The ends lost 3 bases at V and 5 bases at J; junction bases unmatched: 6. CDR3 size: 14 residues. Germline CDR1 reads MDHEN; CDR2 reads SYDVKM. CDR3 sequence reads: CASSFRGGRTEAFF. In DNA, the CDR3 is TGTGCCAGCAGTTTCAGGGGGGGACGGACTGAAGCTTTCTTT.

The chain uses TRBV19 and TRBJ1-2; 7 positions match TRBD1. With V trimmed by 4 bases and J by 4 bases, 3 bases remained unmatched. The germline CDR1 and CDR2 sequences are LNHDA and SQIVND (reference sequence). The CDR3 has 13 amino acids. The DNA for the CDR3 is TGTGCCAGTAGTAAGGGACAGACCTATGGCTACACCTTC. Encoded protein: CASSKGQTYGYTF.

This sequence joins TRBV10-1 and TRBJ2-4; tentative D call: TRBD1 (5 bases). Trimming removed 5 bases from V and 5 bases from J, with 13 bases in between. This CDR3 has 14 amino acids. The V gene's germline CDR1 is WNHNN and CDR2 SYGVQD (reference sequence). The CDR3 is CASSSQGVENIQYF. The CDR3 DNA reads as TGCGCCAGCAGTTCGCAGGGTGTTGAAAACATTCAGTACTTC.

V and J are TRBV7-2 and TRBJ2-1; D call uncertain. Trimming stripped 4 bases from V and 0 bases from J, with 13 bases between. This CDR3 is 16 amino acids long. Germline assignment: CDR1 SGHTA and CDR2 FQGNSA. CDR3 nucleotide sequence: TGTGCCAGCAGCTCGACATTCTCGAGCTCCTACAATGAGCAGTTCTTC. Amino acids: CASSSTFSSSYNEQFF.